A selection of T cell receptor beta chains follows, all from one sample in a study of response to subunit inactivated influenza vaccine. TCRdb independently ran MiXCR on the RT-PCR reads; one entry per CDR3 protein. The sample contains 650,000 to 800,000 distinct CDR3 sequences, 11% to 15% of which appear only once. The sample was PBMCs from blood, taken around 15 days before vaccination. The receptors shown here come from a man in his forties or fifties who received an inactivated influenza vaccine. CDR3s leave out the opening cysteine and the closing phenylalanine or tryptophan.

V: TRBV18; J: TRBJ2-1; CDR3: ASSQSGGYNEQF
V: TRBV6-2/TRBV6-3; J: TRBJ2-7; CDR3: ASRLPGQGYEQY
V: TRBV6-1; J: TRBJ1-2; CDR3: ASSPGTGVVDYGYT
V: TRBV29-1; J: TRBJ2-1; CDR3: SVEMAPSGVNEQF
V: TRBV20-1; J: TRBJ2-7; CDR3: SARGQGGHEQY
V: TRBV7-9; J: TRBJ1-1; CDR3: ASSIGQRGAF
V: TRBV12-3/TRBV12-4; J: TRBJ1-2; CDR3: ASSPGAGGGYGYT
V: TRBV6-1; J: TRBJ1-2; CDR3: ASRDRPYGYT
V: TRBV5-4; J: TRBJ1-6; CDR3: ASSFGANRDSPLH
V: TRBV12-3/TRBV12-4; J: TRBJ1-6; CDR3: ASSSRNNSPLH
V: TRBV18; J: TRBJ1-4; CDR3: ASSPPGTGDEKLF
V: TRBV18; J: TRBJ2-2; CDR3: ASHESPGGSTGELF
V: TRBV10-2; J: TRBJ2-7; CDR3: ASGGTGGFEQY
V: TRBV12-3/TRBV12-4; J: TRBJ2-3; CDR3: ASSAGMQY
V: TRBV18; J: TRBJ2-1; CDR3: ASSPPVGGSEQF
V: TRBV5-6; J: TRBJ2-5; CDR3: ASSPWTAEETQY
V: TRBV10-1; J: TRBJ2-3; CDR3: ASSELRPTDTQY